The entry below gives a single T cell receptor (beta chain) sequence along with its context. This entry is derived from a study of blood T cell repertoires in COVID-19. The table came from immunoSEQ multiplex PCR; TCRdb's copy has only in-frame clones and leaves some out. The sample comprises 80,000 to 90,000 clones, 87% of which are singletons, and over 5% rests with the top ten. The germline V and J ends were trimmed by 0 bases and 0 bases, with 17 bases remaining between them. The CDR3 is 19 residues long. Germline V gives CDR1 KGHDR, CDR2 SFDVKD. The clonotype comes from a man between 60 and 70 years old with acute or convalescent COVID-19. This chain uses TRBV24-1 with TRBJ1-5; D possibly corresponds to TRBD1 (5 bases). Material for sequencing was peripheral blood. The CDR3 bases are TGTGCCACCAGTGATTTGCCCCCGTGCAGGGCCTATAGCAATCAGCCCCAGCATTTT. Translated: CATSDLPPCRAYSNQPQHF.